These 21 T cell receptor beta chains were sequenced from one sample in a study of cytomegalovirus exposure and HLA in healthy donors. PCR employed 60 Vbeta and 13 Jbeta primers. The method was immunoSEQ multiplex PCR; TCRdb's version includes in-frame clones alone and lacks a portion of them. The sample shows about 67,000 clones, around 78% of them seen only once. The sample taken for sequencing was PBMCs. Receptors originate from a middle-aged man in good health and CMV-seronegative.

This chain links TRBV7-2 with TRBJ1-1; perhaps TRBD1 as D (6 bases). Between the trimmed V and J ends, which lost 5 bases and 4 bases, there was a span of 14 bases. The length of the CDR3 is 14 residues. Germline loops: CDR1 SGHTA, CDR2 FQGNSA. CDR3 in amino acids: CASSPGQSLTEAFF. For the CDR3, the DNA is TGTGCCAGCAGCCCAGGACAGTCGCTCACTGAAGCTTTCTTT. Looking up the rest from reference TRBV7-2 and TRBJ1-1 gives the full variable domain: GAGVSQSPSNKVTEKGKDVELRCDPISGHTALYWYRQSLGQGLEFLIYFQGNSAPDKSGLPSDRFSAERTGGSVSTLTIQRTQQEDSAVYLCASSPGQSLTEAFFGQGTRLTVV.

The chain has TRBV5-1 and TRBJ2-4, with TRBD2 matching over 8 bases. The CDR3 is made up of 13 amino acids. The germline V gene has CDR1 SGHRS and CDR2 YFSETQ. With 3 bases clipped from V and 6 bases from J, the junction kept 2 bases outside the gene matches. DNA for the CDR3: TGCGCCAGCAGCTCCAGCGGGGGAAACATTCAGTACTTC. Its protein is CASSSSGGNIQYF. Supplemented by reference TRBV5-1 and TRBJ2-4, the full variable domain reads KAGVTQTPRYLIKTRGQQVTLSCSPISGHRSVSWYQQTPGQGLQFLFEYFSETQRNKGNFPGRFSGRQFSNSRSEMNVSTLELGDSALYLCASSSSGGNIQYFGAGTRLSVL.

J is TRBJ2-3 and V is TRBV5-5; D gene ambiguous. This CDR3 comprises 14 residues. Germline loops: CDR1 SGHKS, CDR2 YYEKEE (reference sequence). The V gene lost 0 bases and the J gene lost 3 bases, with 8 bases spanning the gap. CDR3 protein: CASSLAQRTDTQYF. For the CDR3, the DNA is TGTGCCAGCAGCTTGGCGCAGAGGACAGATACGCAGTATTTT.

The chain carries TRBV7-9 and TRBJ2-1; D is undetermined. Germline V gene sequence: CDR1 SEHNR, CDR2 FQNEAQ (reference sequence). The CDR3 is made up of 12 amino acids. Trimming cost V 3 bases and J 6 bases, with 6 bases left between them. This CDR3 is CASSLGSNEQFF. The CDR3 DNA sequence: TGTGCCAGCAGCTTGGGCAGCAATGAGCAGTTCTTC.

This chain connects TRBV6-1 to TRBJ2-3; possible D gene TRBD2, 5 bases. Trimming shortened V by 8 bases and J by 6 bases, and 18 bases separated the two germline ends. The CDR3 extends over 14 amino acids. In germline, CDR1 is MNHNS, CDR2 SASEGT. In DNA form, the CDR3 reads TGTGCCAGCGAGGGTAGCTCCCTTTCCGATACGCAGTATTTT. Its translation: CASEGSSLSDTQYF.

This chain uses TRBV7-9 with TRBJ1-2; D remains ambiguous. CDR3 length: 15 amino acids. Germline V gives CDR1 SEHNR, CDR2 FQNEAQ (reference sequence). The V end lost 4 bases, the J end lost 0 bases, and 12 bases lay between the germline ends. CDR3 sequence: CASSSQTASNYGYTF. In DNA, the CDR3 is TGTGCCAGCAGCTCGCAAACAGCCTCTAACTATGGCTACACCTTC.

The chain has TRBV5-1 and TRBJ1-2, with D possibly TRBD1 on 5 matching bases. Per the germline V gene, CDR1 is SGHRS and CDR2 is YFSETQ. This CDR3 is built from 15 residues. Trimming removed 0 bases from V and 2 bases from J, with 11 bases in between. CDR3 bases: TGCGCCAGCAGCTTGGGGACGGACAAAAACTATGGCTACACCTTC. This encodes CASSLGTDKNYGYTF.

The genes are TRBV7-2 and TRBJ1-1; 8 bases line up with TRBD1. After removal of 5 bases from V and 5 bases from J, the junction contained 4 bases not matched to a gene. There are 13 residues in the CDR3. Per the germline V gene, CDR1 is SGHTA and CDR2 is FQGNSA. Written as DNA, the CDR3 is TGTGCCAGCAGCCTTCGACAGGGGACTGAAGCTTTCTTT. Translating gives CASSLRQGTEAFF.

The chain couples TRBV7-2 to TRBJ2-1; D unclear. The V end was cut by 3 bases, the J end by 0 bases, with 12 bases between. CDR1 and CDR2 from the germline V gene are SGHTA and FQGNSA. This CDR3 is 16 amino acids long. This CDR3 is CASSFQAPLSYNEQFF. CDR3 DNA: TGTGCCAGCAGCTTTCAGGCCCCGCTCTCCTACAATGAGCAGTTCTTC. Together with reference TRBV7-2 and TRBJ2-1, the CDR3 gives the full variable domain: GAGVSQSPSNKVTEKGKDVELRCDPISGHTALYWYRQSLGQGLEFLIYFQGNSAPDKSGLPSDRFSAERTGGSVSTLTIQRTQQEDSAVYLCASSFQAPLSYNEQFFGPGTRLTVL.

The V gene is TRBV27, the J gene TRBJ2-1; 7 nucleotides agree with TRBD1. The germline V gene has CDR1 MNHEY and CDR2 SMNVEV (reference sequence). The CDR3 contains 16 residues. With 3 bases clipped from V and 1 base from J, the junction kept 6 bases outside the gene matches. As DNA, the CDR3 is TGTGCCAGCAGTTTCCGGACAGGCATTTCCTACAATGAGCAGTTCTTC. Translating gives CASSFRTGISYNEQFF.

This rearrangement joins TRBV27 to TRBJ1-4; D ambiguous. CDR1 MNHEY and CDR2 SMNVEV come from the germline V gene (reference sequence). The CDR3 loop spans 14 amino acids. Trimming took 4 bases from V and 0 from J, leaving 6 bases between them. CDR3 sequence reads: CASSYLATNEKLFF. DNA for the CDR3: TGTGCCAGCAGTTACCTAGCAACTAATGAAAAACTGTTTTTT.

J is TRBJ2-3 and V is TRBV27; 7 nucleotides agree with TRBD2. Germline trimming cut 6 bases from V and 11 bases from J; bases unmatched to any gene: 11. CDR3 length equals 13 residues. Germline V gives CDR1 MNHEY, CDR2 SMNVEV (reference sequence). CDR3 region: CASSPTSSGGQYF. The CDR3 DNA is TGTGCCAGCAGCCCGACTAGCTCTGGAGGGCAGTATTTT.

Here the CDR3 DNA reads TGTGCCAGCAGTGTGCCGGGACAGGGGGACGTAGCTGTAACCCAGTACTTC. Translation: CASSVPGQGDVAVTQYF. This chain joins TRBV28 and TRBJ2-5; 11 bases line up with TRBD1. V gave up 5 bases and J gave up 8 bases; unmatched junction bases: 16. Germline assignment: CDR1 MDHEN and CDR2 SYDVKM. There are 17 residues in the CDR3.

This clone was counted a few times. Distinct nucleotide sequences in the sample also encode this CDR3. V gene TRBV6-5 combines with J gene TRBJ1-2; D is unresolved. Germline values: CDR1 MNHEY, CDR2 SVGAGI. V dropped 4 bases and J dropped 8 bases, with 11 bases sitting between them. The CDR3 totals 12 residues. CDR3 protein: CASSSGGGGYTF. The CDR3 DNA reads as TGTGCCAGCAGTTCAGGAGGCGGAGGCTACACCTTC.

J is TRBJ2-2 and V is TRBV5-1, with 7 bases aligning to TRBD1. J lost 3 bases, V lost 7 bases, and 9 bases had no gene match. Germline V lookup: CDR1 SGHRS, CDR2 YFSETQ. CDR3 length: 15 residues. CDR3 residues: CASVALTGDTGELFF. For the CDR3, the DNA is TGCGCCAGCGTCGCCCTCACAGGGGACACCGGGGAGCTGTTTTTT.

As to this clone: With a much larger clone just one base away, this may be a read error. The chain recombines TRBV4-1 with TRBJ2-1; 9 bases fit TRBD2. The germline V gene encodes CDR1 MGHRA and CDR2 YSYEKL. CDR3 size: 18 residues. V lost 4 bases to trimming and J lost 2 bases; unmatched junction nucleotides: 12. CDR3 DNA: TGCGCCAGCAGCCCCGGGGCTAGCGGGGTAGTAGCCTACAATGAGCAGTTCTTC. Translation gives CASSPGASGVVAYNEQFF.

The J gene is TRBJ2-5, the V gene TRBV11-2, with 12 bases matching TRBD1. The J call may not be correct, given that the DNA end is closer to TRBJ2-7. The germline V gene has CDR1 SGHAT and CDR2 FQNNGV. There are 16 residues in the CDR3. The chain's CDR3 is CASSAGQGASFYEQYF. CDR3 nucleotides: TGTGCCAGCAGCGCGGGACAGGGGGCATCCTTTTACGAGCAGTACTTC.

The V gene is TRBV21-1, the J gene TRBJ1-4; the table assigns TRBD1, which was not confirmed against the DNA. TRBV21-1 has pseudogene status. The CDR3 has 20 residues. CDR3 loop: CASSKGATYGPFRTNEKLFF. CDR3 in DNA: TGTGCCAGCAGCAAAGGGGCGACATACGGTCCCTTCAGAACTAATGAAAAACTGTTTTTT.

J is TRBJ2-2 and V is TRBV18; D perhaps matches TRBD1 (6 bases). V lost 1 base, J lost 0 bases, and 9 bases lay in between. Per the germline V gene, CDR1 is KGHSH and CDR2 is LQKENI. The CDR3 spans 16 residues. CDR3 sequence (DNA): TGTGCCAGCTCACCACTCGGACAGCCGAACACCGGGGAGCTGTTTTTT. The encoded protein is CASSPLGQPNTGELFF.

The J gene is TRBJ2-1, the V gene TRBV19, with a tentative D call TRBD2 (7 bases). The CDR3 is made up of 16 amino acids. Trimming removed 0 bases from V and 7 bases from J, with 16 bases in between. Germline V lookup: CDR1 LNHDA, CDR2 SQIVND (reference sequence). Here the CDR3 DNA reads TGTGCCAGTAGTATAGAAACGGGGGAGGGGGGTAATGAGCAGTTCTTC. Its translation: CASSIETGEGGNEQFF. Using reference TRBV19 and TRBJ2-1 for the parts outside the CDR3, the full variable domain is DGGITQSPKYLFRKEGQNVTLSCEQNLNHDAMYWYRQDPGQGLRLIYYSQIVNDFQKGDIAEGYSVSREKKESFPLTVTSAQKNPTAFYLCASSIETGEGGNEQFFGPGTRLTVL.

This sequence joins TRBV5-4 and TRBJ2-7; a possible D gene is TRBD2 (6 bases). The ends were cut back, 0 bases at V and 7 bases at J, with 14 bases in the middle. Germline CDR1 is SGHNT and CDR2 is YYREEE (reference sequence). This CDR3 contains 14 residues. CDR3 DNA: TGTGCCAGCAGCTTGGGGACCACCGCGGGGGAGCAGTACTTC. This gives the protein CASSLGTTAGEQYF.